This passage covers 4 T cell receptor beta chains from one sample sequenced in a study of spatial heterogeneity in lung cancer (dated by TCRdb to 2018 to 2020). According to the study, the label for this sample's time point signals: sample taken at primary tumor resection. For TCR sequencing, whole RNA was extracted from tumor and nontumor lung tissue, or from cryopreserved PBMC samples, and no cell sorting was done. The method was 5' RACE. For sequencing, a NextSeq 500 was employed. TCRdb handled the public reads itself, with Q25 trimming in fastp and clone calling in MiXCR, and kept productive beta chains. For every CDR3 protein sequence, its rows merge into one entry that carries the most common genes and DNA. The sample yields just over 25,000 distinct CDR3 sequences; 13% were counted once. The ten largest clones add up to roughly 24% of the sample. The material sequenced was PBMCs, taken at surgery. These receptors came from a female donor with early-stage non-small cell lung cancer.

Ten or more counts support this clonotype. The rearrangement links TRBV25-1 to TRBJ2-5, with TRBD2 matching over 8 bases. This CDR3 is built from 18 residues. Trimming at V came to 5 bases and at J to 5 bases, leaving 19 bases not matched to a gene. The V gene's germline CDR1 is MGHDK and CDR2 SYGVNS. This CDR3 reads CASSPPWGSVPGGETQYF. CDR3 bases: TGTGCCAGCAGTCCCCCATGGGGCAGCGTACCGGGGGGGGAGACCCAGTACTTC.

In its sample, this clonotype was seen many times. V gene TRBV18 combines with J gene TRBJ2-7, with TRBD1 matching over 9 bases. The CDR3 length is 16 residues. J was trimmed by 2 bases and V by 0 bases; bases with no gene match: 5. Germline V gene sequence: CDR1 KGHSH, CDR2 LQKENI. CDR3 DNA sequence: TGTGCCAGCTCACCACCGGACAGGGGTCCACCCTACGAGCAGTACTTC. It specifies CASSPPDRGPPYEQYF.

This clonotype was counted at least ten times. The chain combines TRBV7-3 with TRBJ2-3; D gene ambiguous. Germline V gene lookup returns CDR1 SGHTA and CDR2 FQGTGA. V was shortened by 1 base and J by 3 bases, with 11 bases between the two germline ends. The CDR3 sequence is 15 residues long. The CDR3 nucleotides read TGTGCCAGCAGCTTAAAGTTGGCTAATACAGATACGCAGTATTTT. Its protein product is CASSLKLANTDTQYF. The full variable domain, with the rest looked up from reference TRBV7-3 and TRBJ2-3, is GAGVSQTPSNKVTEKGKYVELRCDPISGHTALYWYRQSLGQGPEFLIYFQGTGAADDSGLPNDRFFAVRPEGSVSTLKIQRTERGDSAVYLCASSLKLANTDTQYFGPGTRLTVL.

This clonotype has ten or more counts. This chain links TRBV6-2 or TRBV6-3 with TRBJ2-3; D gene unclear. V lost 2 bases and J 2 bases, leaving 11 bases between the germline ends. This CDR3 is built from 15 residues. Germline CDR1 MNHEY, CDR2 SVGEGT. CDR3: CASSYNYRNTDTQYF. CDR3 bases: TGTGCCAGCAGTTACAACTACCGCAACACAGATACGCAGTATTTT.